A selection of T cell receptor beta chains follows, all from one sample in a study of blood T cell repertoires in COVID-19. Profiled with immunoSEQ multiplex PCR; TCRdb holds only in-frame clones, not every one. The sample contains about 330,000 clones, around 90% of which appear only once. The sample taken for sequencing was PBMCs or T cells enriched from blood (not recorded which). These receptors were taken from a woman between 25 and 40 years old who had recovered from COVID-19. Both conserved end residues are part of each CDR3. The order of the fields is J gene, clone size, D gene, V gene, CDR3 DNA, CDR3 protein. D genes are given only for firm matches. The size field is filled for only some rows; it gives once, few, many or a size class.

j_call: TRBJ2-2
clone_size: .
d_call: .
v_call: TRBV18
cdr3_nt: TGTGCCAGCTCACCTCCCGGACTGTACGCGAACACCGGGGAGCTGTTTTTT
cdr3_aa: CASSPPGLYANTGELFF

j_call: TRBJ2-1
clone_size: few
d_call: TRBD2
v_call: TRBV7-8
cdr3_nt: TGTGCCAGCAGCCCCACCTATTTCAGCGGGAACAATGAGCAGTTCTTC
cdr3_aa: CASSPTYFSGNNEQFF

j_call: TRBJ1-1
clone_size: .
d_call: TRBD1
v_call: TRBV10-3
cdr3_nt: TGTGCCATCGGGGACAGGGAGGAAGCTTTCTTT
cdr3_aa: CAIGDREEAFF

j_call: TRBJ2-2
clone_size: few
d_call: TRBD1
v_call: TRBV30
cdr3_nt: TGTGCCTGGAGTTTCCTTCCGGGACAGCTAAAGTCCGGGGAGCTGTTTTTT
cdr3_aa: CAWSFLPGQLKSGELFF

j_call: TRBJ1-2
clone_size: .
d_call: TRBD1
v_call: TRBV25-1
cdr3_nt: TGTGCCAGCAGTCCCGGGACAGGGTTCTTCACCTTC
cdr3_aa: CASSPGTGFFTF

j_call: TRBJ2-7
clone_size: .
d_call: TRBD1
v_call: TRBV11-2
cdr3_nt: TGTGCCAGCAGCTTAGATTCTCTAACGAGACAGGGGAACGAGCAGTACTTC
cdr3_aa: CASSLDSLTRQGNEQYF

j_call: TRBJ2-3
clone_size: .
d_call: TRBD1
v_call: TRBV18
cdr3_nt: TGTGCCAGCTCGACCACCGGAGGACAGGCTAGCACAGATACGCAGTATTTT
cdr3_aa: CASSTTGGQASTDTQYF

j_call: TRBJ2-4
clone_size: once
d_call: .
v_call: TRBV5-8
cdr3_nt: TGTGCCAGCAGCTTGGAGGGTTTAGCGGAAAAAAACATTCAGTACTTC
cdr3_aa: CASSLEGLAEKNIQYF

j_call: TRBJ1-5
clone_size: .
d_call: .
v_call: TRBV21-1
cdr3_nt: TGTGCCAGCAGCACCCCAACCGGGATTACCCAGCATTTT
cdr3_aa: CASSTPTGITQHF

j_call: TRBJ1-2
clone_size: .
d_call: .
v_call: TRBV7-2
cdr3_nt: TGTGCCAGCAGCCCGGGCGGGCAGGGGCCCTCCGCTAACTATGGCTACACCTTC
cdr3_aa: CASSPGGQGPSANYGYTF

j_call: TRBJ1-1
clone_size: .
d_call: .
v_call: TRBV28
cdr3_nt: TGTGCCAGCAGTTTACAGGGATCTGTAGGAACTGAAGCTTTCTTT
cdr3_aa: CASSLQGSVGTEAFF

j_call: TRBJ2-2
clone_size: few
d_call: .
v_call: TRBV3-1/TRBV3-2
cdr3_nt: TGTGCCAGCAACGCAGGGATGCCCGGGGAGCTGTTTTTT
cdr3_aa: CASNAGMPGELFF

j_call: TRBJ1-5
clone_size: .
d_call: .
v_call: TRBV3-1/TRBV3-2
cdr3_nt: TGTGCCAGCAGCCAAGGAAGAATAGTAGGGGATCTCGAAAATTTGTATTATAGCAATCAGCCCCAGCATTTT
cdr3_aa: CASSQGRIVGDLENLYYSNQPQHF

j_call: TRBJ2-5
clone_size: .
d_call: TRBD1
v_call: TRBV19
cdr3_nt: TGTGCCAGTAGTATAACTGGGACAGGGCTTGAGACCCAGTACTTC
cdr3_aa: CASSITGTGLETQYF

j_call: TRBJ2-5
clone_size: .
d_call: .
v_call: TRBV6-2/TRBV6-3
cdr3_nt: TGTGCCAGCAGTTACCCCTGGGGGGGGCGACGAGAGACCCAGTACTTC
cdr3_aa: CASSYPWGGRRETQYF

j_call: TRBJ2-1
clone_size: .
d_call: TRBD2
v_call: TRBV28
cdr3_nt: TGTGCCAGCAGTTTTATAGCGGGGCGGTACAATGAGCAGTTCTTC
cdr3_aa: CASSFIAGRYNEQFF

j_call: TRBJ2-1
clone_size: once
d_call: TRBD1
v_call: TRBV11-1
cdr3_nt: TGTGCCAGCAGCTTAGCGGGACAGGTATATGAGCAGTTCTTC
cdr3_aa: CASSLAGQVYEQFF

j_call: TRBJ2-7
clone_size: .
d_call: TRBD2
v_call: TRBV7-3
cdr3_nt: TGTGCCAGCAGCCCCATCCCAAAGCGGGGGGGCCCATCCGAGCAGTACTTC
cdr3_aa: CASSPIPKRGGPSEQYF

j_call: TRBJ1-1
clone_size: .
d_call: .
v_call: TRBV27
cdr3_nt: TGTGCCAGCAGTGTACAGGGCGGGGAAGCTTTCTTT
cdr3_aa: CASSVQGGEAFF

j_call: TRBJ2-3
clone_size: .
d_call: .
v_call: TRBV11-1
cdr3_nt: TGTGCCAGCAGCTTAAACAGGGGCACAGATACGCAGTATTTT
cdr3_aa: CASSLNRGTDTQYF

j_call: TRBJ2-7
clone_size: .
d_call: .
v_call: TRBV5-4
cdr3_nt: TGTGCCAGCAGCTTGGCCGTAGGGGGGGGCAGGGCCTACGAGCAGTACTTC
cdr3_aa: CASSLAVGGGRAYEQYF

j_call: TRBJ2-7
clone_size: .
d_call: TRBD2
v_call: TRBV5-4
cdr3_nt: TGTGCCAGCAGCTTGGAGGCTAGCGGGAGTAGCGAGCAGTACTTC
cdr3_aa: CASSLEASGSSEQYF

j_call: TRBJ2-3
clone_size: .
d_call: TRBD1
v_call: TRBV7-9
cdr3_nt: TGTGCCAGCAGACAGGGGGACCATACGCAGTATTTT
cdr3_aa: CASRQGDHTQYF

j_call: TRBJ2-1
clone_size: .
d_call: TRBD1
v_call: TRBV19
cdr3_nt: TGTGCCAGTAGTCCTCCCGGGACAGGCTTGGGGGGTAGCTCCTACAATGAGCAGTTCTTC
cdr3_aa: CASSPPGTGLGGSSYNEQFF

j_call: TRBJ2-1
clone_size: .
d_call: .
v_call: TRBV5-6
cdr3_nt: TGTGCCAGCAGCTTGATGGGAGTATACAATGAGCAGTTCTTC
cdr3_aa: CASSLMGVYNEQFF

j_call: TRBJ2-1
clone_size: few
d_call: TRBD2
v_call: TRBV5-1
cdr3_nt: TGCGCCAGCAGCTTGGGAAGCTCACTAGCGGGCAACAATGAGCAGTTCTTC
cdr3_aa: CASSLGSSLAGNNEQFF

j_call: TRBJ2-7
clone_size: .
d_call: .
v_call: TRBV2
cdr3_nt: TGTGCCAGCAGTGAACTGTCCTACGAGCAGTACTTC
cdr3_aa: CASSELSYEQYF

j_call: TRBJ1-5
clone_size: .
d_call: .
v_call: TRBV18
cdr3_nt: TGTGCCAGCTCACCATCTCAGGCGAGCAATCAGCCCCAGCATTTT
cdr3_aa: CASSPSQASNQPQHF

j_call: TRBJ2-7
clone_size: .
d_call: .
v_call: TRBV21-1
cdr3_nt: TGTGCCAGCAGCCTTCTCCAGGGCGGGAGAGGTAAGGACGAGCAGTACTTC
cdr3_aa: CASSLLQGGRGKDEQYF

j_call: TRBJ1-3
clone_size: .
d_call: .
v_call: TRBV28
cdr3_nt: TGTGCCAGCAGTTCCTTGCGGGGAAACACCATATATTTT
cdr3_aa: CASSSLRGNTIYF

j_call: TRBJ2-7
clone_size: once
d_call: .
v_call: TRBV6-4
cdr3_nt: TGTGCCAGCTGTAATAGGGAGCGGGACAGGTGGTACGAGCAGTACTTC
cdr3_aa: CASCNRERDRWYEQYF

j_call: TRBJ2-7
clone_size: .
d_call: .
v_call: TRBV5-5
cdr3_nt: TGTGCCAGCAGCTTGGAAGTGACTAGAGGGTACGAGCAGTACTTC
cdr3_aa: CASSLEVTRGYEQYF

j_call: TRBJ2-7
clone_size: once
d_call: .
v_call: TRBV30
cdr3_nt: TGTGCCTGGAGCCTACCTCGGAGGGATATGGACGAGCAGTACTTC
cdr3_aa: CAWSLPRRDMDEQYF

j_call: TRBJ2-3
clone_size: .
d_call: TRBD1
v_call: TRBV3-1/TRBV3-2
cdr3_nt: TGTGCCAGCAGCCAAGGAGGGGGACAGGGCACAGATACGCAGTATTTT
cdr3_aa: CASSQGGGQGTDTQYF

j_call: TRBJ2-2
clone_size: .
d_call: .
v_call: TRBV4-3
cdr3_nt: TGCGCCAGCAGCCAAGATGAGGGCGTAGGCACCGGGGAGCTGTTTTTT
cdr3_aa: CASSQDEGVGTGELFF

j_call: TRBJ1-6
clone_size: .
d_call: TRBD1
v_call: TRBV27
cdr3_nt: TGTGCCAGCAGTTTCGGGACAGGGTCTCTGTTGAGTTTAAATAATTCACCCCTCCACTTT
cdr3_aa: CASSFGTGSLLSLNNSPLHF

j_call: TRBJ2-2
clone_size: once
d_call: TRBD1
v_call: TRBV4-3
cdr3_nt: TGCGCCAGCAGCCCCTACTCCTCCGGGACAGGGCTAGGAGAGCTGTTTTTT
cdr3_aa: CASSPYSSGTGLGELFF

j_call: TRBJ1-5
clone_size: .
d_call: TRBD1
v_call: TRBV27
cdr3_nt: TGTGCCAGCAGACCCGACAGGGCAAGCAATCAGCCCCAGCATTTT
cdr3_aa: CASRPDRASNQPQHF

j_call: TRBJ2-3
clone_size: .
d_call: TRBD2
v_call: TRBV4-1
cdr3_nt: TGCGCCAGCAGCCACAGTTCTGGGGGGGGACGAGATACGCAGTATTTT
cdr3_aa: CASSHSSGGGRDTQYF

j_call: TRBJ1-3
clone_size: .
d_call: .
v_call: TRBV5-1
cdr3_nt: TGCGCCAGCAGCTTAAATGCAGGGACTGGAAACACCATATATTTT
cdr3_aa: CASSLNAGTGNTIYF